This T cell receptor beta chain was observed in a study of T cells in pancreatic ductal adenocarcinoma. No neoadjuvant therapy was given to the selected pancreatic ductal adenocarcinoma patients before their surgery. The germline gives CDR1 SNHLY, CDR2 FYNNEI. With 6 bases removed from V and 0 bases from J, the gap between germline ends came to 6 bases. The CDR3 loop spans 13 amino acids. In the case of this clone: Its target is unknown.

The protocol was immunoSEQ multiplex PCR, while the TCRdb copy is restricted to in-frame clones and leaves out a portion. The data hold about 97,000 clones, with 90% to 95% observed a single time. The study's findings and limits: Blood had more productive templates and roughly 8-fold more unique clonotypes than tumor.

V is TRBV2 and J is TRBJ2-1, with a tentative D call TRBD2 (5 bases). This sequence was found in a human donor with pancreatic ductal adenocarcinoma. Sequenced input: PBMCs. CDR3 nucleotide sequence: TGTGCCAGCAGGGAGGACTCCTACAATGAGCAGTTCTTC. Protein: CASREDSYNEQFF. The full variable domain, completed using reference TRBV2 and TRBJ2-1, is EPEVTQTPSHQVTQMGQEVILRCVPISNHLYFYWYRQILGQKVEFLVSFYNNEISEKSEIFDDQFSVERPDGSNFTLKIRSTKLEDSAMYFCASREDSYNEQFFGPGTRLTVL.